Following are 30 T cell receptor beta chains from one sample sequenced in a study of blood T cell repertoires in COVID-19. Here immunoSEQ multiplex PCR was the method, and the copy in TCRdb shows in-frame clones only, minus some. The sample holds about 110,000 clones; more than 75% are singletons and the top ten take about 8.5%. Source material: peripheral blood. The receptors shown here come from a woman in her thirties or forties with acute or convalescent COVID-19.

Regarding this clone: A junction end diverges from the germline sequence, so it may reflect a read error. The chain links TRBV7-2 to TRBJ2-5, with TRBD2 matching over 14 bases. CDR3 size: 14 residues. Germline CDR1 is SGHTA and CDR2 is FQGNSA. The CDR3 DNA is TGTGCCAGCAGCTTAGGGACTAGCGGGGGGCCTAATCACTTC. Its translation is CASSLGTSGGPNHF.

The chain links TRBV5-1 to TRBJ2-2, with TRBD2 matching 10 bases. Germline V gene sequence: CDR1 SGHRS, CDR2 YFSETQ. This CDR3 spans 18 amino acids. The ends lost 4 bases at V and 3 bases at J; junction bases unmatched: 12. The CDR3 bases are TGCGCCAGCAGCCGAGACTTTTCTAGCGGGGGTGACACCGGGGAGCTGTTTTTT. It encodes CASSRDFSSGGDTGELFF.

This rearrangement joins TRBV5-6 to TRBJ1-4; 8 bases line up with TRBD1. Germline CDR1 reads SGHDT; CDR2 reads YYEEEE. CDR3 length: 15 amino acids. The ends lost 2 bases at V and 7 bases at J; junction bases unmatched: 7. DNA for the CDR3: TGTGCCAGCAGCTTTACCAGGGGGCTGGTTGAAAAACTGTTTTTT. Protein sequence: CASSFTRGLVEKLFF.

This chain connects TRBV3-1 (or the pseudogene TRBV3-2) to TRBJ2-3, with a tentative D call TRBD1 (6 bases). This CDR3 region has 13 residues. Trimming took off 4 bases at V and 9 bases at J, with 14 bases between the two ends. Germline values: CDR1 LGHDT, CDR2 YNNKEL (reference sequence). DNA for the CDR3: TGTGCCAGCAGCCGATATAATGACAGGACGCAGTATTTT. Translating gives CASSRYNDRTQYF.

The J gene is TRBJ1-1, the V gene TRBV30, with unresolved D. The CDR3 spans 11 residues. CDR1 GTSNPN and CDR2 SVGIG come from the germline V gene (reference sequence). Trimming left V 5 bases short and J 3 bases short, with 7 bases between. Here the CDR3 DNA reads TGTGCCTGGGGCCGGGACACTGAAGCTTTCTTT. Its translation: CAWGRDTEAFF.

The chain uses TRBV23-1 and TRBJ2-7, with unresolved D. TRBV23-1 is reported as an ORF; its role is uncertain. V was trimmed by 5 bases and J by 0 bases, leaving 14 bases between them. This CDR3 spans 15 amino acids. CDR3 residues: CASSGQTFNSYEQYF. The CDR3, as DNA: TGCGCCAGCAGTGGGCAGACCTTCAACTCCTACGAGCAGTACTTC.

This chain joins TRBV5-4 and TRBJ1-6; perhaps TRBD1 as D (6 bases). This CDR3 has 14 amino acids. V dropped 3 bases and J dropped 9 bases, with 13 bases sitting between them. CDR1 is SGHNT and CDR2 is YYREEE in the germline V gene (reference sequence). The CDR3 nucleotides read TGTGCCAGCAGCTACGGGGGGCTGGGTTCACCCCTCCACTTT. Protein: CASSYGGLGSPLHF. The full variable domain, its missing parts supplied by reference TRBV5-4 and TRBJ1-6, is ETGVTQSPTHLIKTRGQQVTLRCSSQSGHNTVSWYQQALGQGPQFIFQYYREEENGRGNFPPRFSGLQFPNYSSELNVNALELDDSALYLCASSYGGLGSPLHFGNGTRLTVT.

The CDR3 region is CASSPTDRGTYGYTF. The CDR3 DNA reads as TGTGCCAGCAGTCCGACGGACAGGGGGACCTATGGCTACACCTTC. This chain connects TRBV6-5 to TRBJ1-2; 10 bases match TRBD1. V lost 5 bases and J lost 4; bases outside the gene matches: 7. The germline V gene has CDR1 MNHEY and CDR2 SVGAGI. There are 15 residues in the CDR3.

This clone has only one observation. The CDR3 spells CASSFEHANTGELFF. For the CDR3, the DNA is TGTGCCAGCTCGTTCGAGCATGCGAACACCGGGGAGCTGTTTTTT. The chain links TRBV18 to TRBJ2-2; D is ambiguous. V shed 6 bases and J shed 0 bases, with 11 bases lying between them. CDR1 is KGHSH and CDR2 is LQKENI in the germline V gene. This CDR3 is 15 amino acids long.

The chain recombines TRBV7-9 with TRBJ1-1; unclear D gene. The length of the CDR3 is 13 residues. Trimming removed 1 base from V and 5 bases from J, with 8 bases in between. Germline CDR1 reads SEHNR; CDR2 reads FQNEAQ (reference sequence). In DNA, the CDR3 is TGTGCCAGCAGCTTAGGGAGGGTGACTGAAGCTTTCTTT. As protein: CASSLGRVTEAFF.

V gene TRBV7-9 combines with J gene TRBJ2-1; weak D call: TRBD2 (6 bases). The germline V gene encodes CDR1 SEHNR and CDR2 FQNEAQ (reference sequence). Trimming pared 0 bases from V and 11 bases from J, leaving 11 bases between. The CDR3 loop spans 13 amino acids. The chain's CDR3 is CASSLANGGKQFF. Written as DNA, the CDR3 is TGTGCCAGCAGCTTAGCGAACGGGGGAAAGCAGTTCTTC.

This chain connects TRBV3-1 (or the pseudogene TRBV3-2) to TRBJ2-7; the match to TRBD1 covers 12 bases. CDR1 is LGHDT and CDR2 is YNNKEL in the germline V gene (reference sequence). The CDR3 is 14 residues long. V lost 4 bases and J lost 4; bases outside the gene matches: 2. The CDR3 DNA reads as TGTGCCAGCAGCCGGGGACAGGGGGCTTACGAGCAGTACTTC. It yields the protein CASSRGQGAYEQYF.

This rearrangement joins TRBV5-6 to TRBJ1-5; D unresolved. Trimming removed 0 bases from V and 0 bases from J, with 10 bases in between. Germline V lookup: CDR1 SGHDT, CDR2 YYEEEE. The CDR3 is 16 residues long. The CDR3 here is CASSLAAGYSNQPQHF. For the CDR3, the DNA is TGTGCCAGCAGCTTGGCCGCGGGTTATAGCAATCAGCCCCAGCATTTT.

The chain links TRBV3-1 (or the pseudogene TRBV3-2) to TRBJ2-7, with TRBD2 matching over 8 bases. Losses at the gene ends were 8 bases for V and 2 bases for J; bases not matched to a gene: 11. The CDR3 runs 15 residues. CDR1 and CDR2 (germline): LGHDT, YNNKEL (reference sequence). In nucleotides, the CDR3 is TGTGCCAGCTCACTCGGGAGCGGGGGTACCTACGAGCAGTACTTC. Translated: CASSLGSGGTYEQYF.

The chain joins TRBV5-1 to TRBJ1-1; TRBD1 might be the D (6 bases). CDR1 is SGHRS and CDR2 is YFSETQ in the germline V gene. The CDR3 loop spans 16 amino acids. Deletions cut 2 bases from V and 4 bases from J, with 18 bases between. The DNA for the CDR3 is TGCGCCAGCAGCTTCCCCAGGGAGGGGGGAATCACTGAAGCTTTCTTT. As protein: CASSFPREGGITEAFF. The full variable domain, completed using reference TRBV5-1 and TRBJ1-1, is KAGVTQTPRYLIKTRGQQVTLSCSPISGHRSVSWYQQTPGQGLQFLFEYFSETQRNKGNFPGRFSGRQFSNSRSEMNVSTLELGDSALYLCASSFPREGGITEAFFGQGTRLTVV.

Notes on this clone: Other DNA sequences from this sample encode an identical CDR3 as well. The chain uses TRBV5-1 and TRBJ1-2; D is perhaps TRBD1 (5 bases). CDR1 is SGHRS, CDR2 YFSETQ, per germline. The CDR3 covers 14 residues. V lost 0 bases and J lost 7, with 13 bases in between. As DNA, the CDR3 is TGCGCCAGCAGCTTGGTAACGGGCGGGGGTGGCTACACCTTC. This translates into CASSLVTGGGGYTF.

The CDR3 nucleotides read TGTGCCAGCACTAACTCCCTTGGCTACACCTTC. Translating gives CASTNSLGYTF. V gene TRBV6-5 combines with J gene TRBJ1-2; D is unclear. V lost 7 bases to trimming and J lost 7 bases, with 10 bases between them. The germline CDR1 and CDR2 sequences are MNHEY and SVGAGI. There are 11 residues in the CDR3.

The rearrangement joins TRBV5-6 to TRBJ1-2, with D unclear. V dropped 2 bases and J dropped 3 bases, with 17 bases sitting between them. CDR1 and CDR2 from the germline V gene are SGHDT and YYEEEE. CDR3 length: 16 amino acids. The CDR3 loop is CASSFLLGGPDYGYTF. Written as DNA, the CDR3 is TGTGCCAGCAGCTTTTTATTAGGAGGGCCTGACTATGGCTACACCTTC.

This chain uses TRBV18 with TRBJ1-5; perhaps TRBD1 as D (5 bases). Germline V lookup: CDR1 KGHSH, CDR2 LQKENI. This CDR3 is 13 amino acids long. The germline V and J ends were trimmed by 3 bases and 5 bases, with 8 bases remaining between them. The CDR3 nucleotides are TGTGCCAGCTCACCGGGGGGGGATCAGCCCCAGCATTTT. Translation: CASSPGGDQPQHF.

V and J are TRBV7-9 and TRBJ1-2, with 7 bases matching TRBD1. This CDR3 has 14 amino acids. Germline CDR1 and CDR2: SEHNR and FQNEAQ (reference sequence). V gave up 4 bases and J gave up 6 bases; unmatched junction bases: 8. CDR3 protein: CASSSRQGSHGYTF. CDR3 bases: TGTGCCAGCAGCTCACGACAGGGAAGTCATGGCTACACCTTC.

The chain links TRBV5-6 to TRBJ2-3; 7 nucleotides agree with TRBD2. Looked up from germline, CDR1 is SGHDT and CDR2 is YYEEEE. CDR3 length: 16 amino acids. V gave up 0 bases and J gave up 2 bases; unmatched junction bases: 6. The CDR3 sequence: CASSLERGLFTDTQYF. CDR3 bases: TGTGCCAGCAGCTTGGAGCGGGGATTATTCACAGATACGCAGTATTTT.

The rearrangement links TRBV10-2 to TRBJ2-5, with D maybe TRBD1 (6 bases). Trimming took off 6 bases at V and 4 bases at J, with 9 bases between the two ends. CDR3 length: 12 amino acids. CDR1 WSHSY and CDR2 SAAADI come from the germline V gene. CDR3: CASSRGGETQYF. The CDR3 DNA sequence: TGCGCCAGCAGCAGGGGTGGAGAGACCCAGTACTTC.

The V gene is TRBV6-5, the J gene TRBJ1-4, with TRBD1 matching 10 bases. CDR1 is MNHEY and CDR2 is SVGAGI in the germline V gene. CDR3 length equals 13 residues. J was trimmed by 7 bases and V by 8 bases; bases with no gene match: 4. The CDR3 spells CASGWTGGEKLFF. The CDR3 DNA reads TGTGCCAGCGGTTGGACAGGGGGTGAAAAACTGTTTTTT.

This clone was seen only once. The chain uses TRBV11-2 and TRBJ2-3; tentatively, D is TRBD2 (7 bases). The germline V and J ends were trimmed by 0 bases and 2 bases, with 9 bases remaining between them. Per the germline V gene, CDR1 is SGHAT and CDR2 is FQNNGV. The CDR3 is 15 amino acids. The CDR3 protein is CASSLERGATDTQYF. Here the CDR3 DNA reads TGTGCCAGCAGCTTAGAACGGGGGGCCACAGATACGCAGTATTTT.

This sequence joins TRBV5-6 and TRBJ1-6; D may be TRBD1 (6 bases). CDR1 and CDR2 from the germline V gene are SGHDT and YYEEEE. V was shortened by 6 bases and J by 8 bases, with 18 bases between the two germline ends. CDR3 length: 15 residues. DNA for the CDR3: TGTGCCAGCACCTGGTCAGACAGGTATGATTCACCCCTCCACTTT. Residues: CASTWSDRYDSPLHF. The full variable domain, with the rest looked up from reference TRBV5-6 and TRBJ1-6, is DAGVTQSPTHLIKTRGQQVTLRCSPKSGHDTVSWYQQALGQGPQFIFQYYEEEERQRGNFPDRFSGHQFPNYSSELNVNALLLGDSALYLCASTWSDRYDSPLHFGNGTRLTVT.

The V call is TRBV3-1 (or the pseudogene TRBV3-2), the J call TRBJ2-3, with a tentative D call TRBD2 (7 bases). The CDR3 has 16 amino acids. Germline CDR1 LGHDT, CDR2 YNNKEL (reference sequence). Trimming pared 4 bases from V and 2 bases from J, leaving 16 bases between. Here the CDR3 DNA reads TGTGCCAGCAGCCCTCGTGGCGGGGGCGACACAGATACGCAGTATTTT. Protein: CASSPRGGGDTDTQYF.

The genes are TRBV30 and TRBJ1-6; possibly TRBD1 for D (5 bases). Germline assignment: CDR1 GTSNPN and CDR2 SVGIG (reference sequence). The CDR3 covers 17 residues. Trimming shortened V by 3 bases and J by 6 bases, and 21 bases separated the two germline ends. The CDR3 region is CAWRGGTGYLSNSPLHF. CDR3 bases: TGTGCCTGGAGGGGAGGGACTGGCTATCTAAGTAATTCACCCCTCCACTTT.

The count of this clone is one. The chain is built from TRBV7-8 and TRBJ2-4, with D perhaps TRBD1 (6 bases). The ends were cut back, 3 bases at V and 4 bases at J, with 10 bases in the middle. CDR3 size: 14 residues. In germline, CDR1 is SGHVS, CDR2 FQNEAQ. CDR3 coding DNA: TGTGCCAGCAGCTTCGAGGGGACAAAAAACATTCAGTACTTC. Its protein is CASSFEGTKNIQYF.

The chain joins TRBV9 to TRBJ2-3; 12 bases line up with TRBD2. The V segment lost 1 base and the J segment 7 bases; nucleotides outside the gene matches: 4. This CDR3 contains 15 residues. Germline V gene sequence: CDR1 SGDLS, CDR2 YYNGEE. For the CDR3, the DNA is TGTGCCAGCAGCGTAACTAGCGGGGGGCCATATACGCAGTATTTT. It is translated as CASSVTSGGPYTQYF. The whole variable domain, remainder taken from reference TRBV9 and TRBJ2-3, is DSGVTQTPKHLITATGQRVTLRCSPRSGDLSVYWYQQSLDQGLQFLIQYYNGEERAKGNILERFSAQQFPDLHSELNLSSLELGDSALYFCASSVTSGGPYTQYFGPGTRLTVL.

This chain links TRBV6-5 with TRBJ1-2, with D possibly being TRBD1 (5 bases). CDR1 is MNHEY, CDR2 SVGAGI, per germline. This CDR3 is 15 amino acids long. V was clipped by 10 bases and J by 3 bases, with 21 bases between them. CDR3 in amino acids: CATEITPSRDYGYTF. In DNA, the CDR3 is TGTGCCACCGAGATAACGCCCTCCAGGGACTATGGCTACACCTTC.